The clone carrying this T cell receptor beta chain has a handful of counts. This entry comes from a study of identical twins. TCRdb reprocessed the 5' RACE reads with MiXCR, giving one entry per CDR3 protein. The sample includes nearly 650,000 distinct CDR3 sequences, roughly 6.6% of them seen just once. Germline V gene lookup returns CDR1 SGHVS and CDR2 FNYEAQ. Trimming took 8 bases from V and 2 from J, leaving 15 bases between them. The CDR3 is made up of 14 amino acids. The same sample was also studied in work on yellow fever vaccine responses in identical twins.

The TCR was taken from a woman aged 18-29 years in good health. This chain joins TRBV7-6 and TRBJ2-5, with TRBD2 as a possible D gene (5 bases). The sequenced sample was PBMCs. CDR3 sequence reads: CASRRGQSQETQYF. The CDR3 nucleotides read TGTGCCAGCCGACGAGGGCAGAGTCAAGAGACCCAGTACTTC.